The rows below give T cell receptor beta chains drawn from one sample of a study of shared T cell receptors in the human thymus. Produced via immunoSEQ multiplex PCR; TCRdb's table is partial and in-frame only. The sample consists of more than 300,000 clones, 95% of them appearing once. The sequenced material came from thymocytes. The receptors stem from a human donor. Each CDR3 is given with its conserved first and last residue. Fields, in order: V gene, J gene, clone size, D gene, CDR3 DNA, CDR3 protein. D genes are given only for firm matches. The size field is filled for only some rows; it gives once, few, many or a size class.

TRBV2	TRBJ2-5	-	TRBD2	TGTGCCAGCAGTGGGGGACTAGGGGAGACCCAGTACTTC	CASSGGLGETQYF
TRBV27	TRBJ1-1	once	TRBD1	TGTGCCAGCAGTTTATGGGACAGGGGCCATGGAGCTTTCTTT	CASSLWDRGHGAFF
TRBV9	TRBJ2-3	-	-	TGTGCCAGCAGCGTAGGTCAGGGGAGCCCAGATACGCAGTATTTT	CASSVGQGSPDTQYF
TRBV10-3	TRBJ2-7	-	-	TGTGCCATCAGTGAGCCGTTTCGCTACGAGCAGTACTTC	CAISEPFRYEQYF
TRBV19	TRBJ2-7	-	-	TGTGCCAGTAGTATTAGGAGGGAGTCAGCCTACGAGCAGTACTTC	CASSIRRESAYEQYF
TRBV2	TRBJ2-1	-	TRBD2	TGTGCCAGTACTAGCGGGAGTGCTTACCGGGTCTTC	CASTSGSAYRVF
TRBV4-3	TRBJ1-1	-	TRBD1	TGCGCCAGCAGCCCCTCCGGGACAGGGGGCCGAGACACTGAAGCTTTCTTT	CASSPSGTGGRDTEAFF
TRBV5-6	TRBJ2-1	-	TRBD1	TGTGCCAGCAGCCGGGGACAGGGGAATGAGCAGTTCTTC	CASSRGQGNEQFF
TRBV27	TRBJ1-5	-	TRBD1	TGTGCCAGCAGACCCGGGACAGGTGAGGGTCAGCCCCAGCATTTT	CASRPGTGEGQPQHF
TRBV21-1	TRBJ2-7	-	-	TGTGCCAGCAGCAACATGACAGGAGACTACGAGCAGTACTTC	CASSNMTGDYEQYF
TRBV28	TRBJ1-5	-	-	TGTGCCAGCAGCAAGACGGCGGGTTACCAGCCCCAGCATTTT	CASSKTAGYQPQHF
TRBV9	TRBJ1-2	-	TRBD1	TGTGCCAGCAGCCCGGACAGTCAACAGGGGGGCTACACCTTC	CASSPDSQQGGYTF
TRBV7-2	TRBJ2-1	-	-	TGTGCCAGCAGCCAAGGGGGGGTCCTCGCCCTCTACAATGAGCAGTTCTTC	CASSQGGVLALYNEQFF
TRBV23-1	TRBJ1-2	-	TRBD1	TGCGCCAGCAGTCACGCTCCCGCAGGGGGGACCTATGGCTACACCTTC	CASSHAPAGGTYGYTF
TRBV5-6	TRBJ2-7	-	TRBD1	TGTGCCAGCAGCCGAAACCACAGGGGCCTGGTCCCGTGCGAGCAGTACTTC	CASSRNHRGLVPCEQYF
TRBV6-5	TRBJ2-7	-	-	TGTGCCACCTTAGAGGTTCGGTTCCACGAGCAGTACTTC	CATLEVRFHEQYF
TRBV19	TRBJ2-7	once	TRBD2	TGTGCCAGTAGTCCTCGAGGACTAGCGGGCCTCCCCTACGAGCAGTACTTC	CASSPRGLAGLPYEQYF
TRBV6-1	TRBJ2-1	-	TRBD2	TGTGCCAGCAGTGATCCCACCGGGACTAGCGGGACCGAAGGGCAGTTCTTC	CASSDPTGTSGTEGQFF
TRBV6-1	TRBJ2-7	-	-	TGTGCCAGCAGTGGGGGCAAGAGACTTTCCTACGAGCAGTACTTC	CASSGGKRLSYEQYF
TRBV6-4	TRBJ2-7	-	-	TGTGCCAGCAGTGACTCGTATGGCAGGGGGGCCTACGAGCAGTACTTC	CASSDSYGRGAYEQYF
TRBV7-2	TRBJ2-3	-	TRBD2	TGTGCCAGCACCATCCCTAGCGGGAGGAGGGATACGCAGTATTTT	CASTIPSGRRDTQYF
TRBV7-8	TRBJ2-3	-	TRBD2	TGTGCCAGCAGCTTAGGAACTAGCGGGAGCGGTACAGATACGCAGTATTTT	CASSLGTSGSGTDTQYF
TRBV7-2	TRBJ1-1	-	-	TGTGCCAGCAGCTTAAGGGGGGCAGGGACTGAAGCTTTCTTT	CASSLRGAGTEAFF
TRBV9	TRBJ1-5	-	-	TGTGCCAGCAGCGTGACCGGGACAACTAATCAGCCCCAGCATTTT	CASSVTGTTNQPQHF
TRBV5-1	TRBJ2-6	-	TRBD2	TGCGCCAGCAGCCTCCTTCGGGAGGGTGGGGCCAACGTCCTGACTTTC	CASSLLREGGANVLTF
TRBV7-7	TRBJ2-1	-	-	TGTGCTAGCAGCCCTCGGGACGGGTACAATGAGCAGTTCTTC	CASSPRDGYNEQFF
TRBV2	TRBJ2-1	once	TRBD2	TGTGCCAGCAGTGTAGGTCGGGAGGGGTCTGAGCAGTTCTTC	CASSVGREGSEQFF
TRBV4-2	TRBJ1-1	-	-	TGTGCCAGCAGCCAAGATGCGGGAGTTGGAATGAACACTGAAGCTTTCTTT	CASSQDAGVGMNTEAFF
TRBV28	TRBJ1-3	once	TRBD1	TGTGCCAGCAGTGTACTATGGGGACAGGGAGGTGGAAACACCATATATTTT	CASSVLWGQGGGNTIYF
TRBV5-4	TRBJ2-1	-	TRBD2	TGTGCCAGCAGCCCTAGCGGGAGTTCCTACAATGAGCAGTTCTTC	CASSPSGSSYNEQFF
TRBV19	TRBJ2-5	-	TRBD2	TGTGCCAGAAAGTTAGCGGGAGAAGAGACCCAGTACTTC	CARKLAGEETQYF
TRBV28	TRBJ1-3	once	TRBD1	TGTGCCAGCAGCCGAGGGACAGCCGGCGGCTTCCTTAGCTCTGGAAACACCATATATTTT	CASSRGTAGGFLSSGNTIYF
TRBV4-1	TRBJ2-7	-	-	TGCGCCAGCAGCCAAGCCCCACCCTACGAGCAGTACTTC	CASSQAPPYEQYF
TRBV11-2	TRBJ2-3	-	-	TGTGCCAGCAGCCCCAAGGGGATTATCAGCACAGATACGCAGTATTTT	CASSPKGIISTDTQYF
TRBV6-5	TRBJ2-5	-	-	TGTGCCAGCAGTTCCTGGGCGGCCGAGACCCAGTACTTC	CASSSWAAETQYF
TRBV4-3	TRBJ1-2	-	-	TGCGCCAGCAGCCAAGAGGAGGGTAGGGATGGCTACACCTTC	CASSQEEGRDGYTF
TRBV29-1	TRBJ2-3	-	TRBD2	TGCAGCGTTCCTTGGAGACGGACTAGCGGGAGGACCGTGATGAGGGATACGCAGTATTTT	CSVPWRRTSGRTVMRDTQYF
TRBV2	TRBJ2-7	-	TRBD1	TGTGCCAGCAGGGAGGTGGGTAGCCGGGACAGCTCCTACGAGCAGTACTTC	CASREVGSRDSSYEQYF
TRBV4-3	TRBJ2-1	-	TRBD2	TGCGCCAGCAGCCAAGCTCTAGCGGGAGGTCCCTACAATGAGCAGTTCTTC	CASSQALAGGPYNEQFF
TRBV28	TRBJ2-7	-	-	TGTGCCAGCAGTTCCCAGGCGCAGGGCCGGTGGGCCTACGAGCAGTACTTC	CASSSQAQGRWAYEQYF
TRBV5-6	TRBJ2-5	once	TRBD1	TGTGCCAGCAGCTCTTCTAAAGCTGCCGGGACAGGGAAGAAGACCCAGTACTTC	CASSSSKAAGTGKKTQYF
TRBV14	TRBJ2-1	-	-	TGTGCCAGCAGCCAAGGGTGTCTAGGGAGACGGCTCGATGAGCAGTTCTTC	CASSQGCLGRRLDEQFF
TRBV11-2	TRBJ1-4	-	TRBD1	TGTGCCAGGGGTCAGGGGGGGAAACTGTTTTTT	CARGQGGKLFF
TRBV28	TRBJ2-7	once	TRBD2	TGTGCCAGCAGTTTCATCAGACTAGCGGGAGAGTGGGGCTACGAGCAGTACTTC	CASSFIRLAGEWGYEQYF
TRBV27	TRBJ1-1	-	TRBD1	TGTGCCAGCAGTTTAAAGGCAGGGGGTCTGACTGAAGCTTTCTTT	CASSLKAGGLTEAFF
TRBV28	TRBJ2-7	-	TRBD1	TGTGCCAGCAGTTCTGGACAGGGGAGCCTCTACGAGCAGTACTTC	CASSSGQGSLYEQYF
TRBV9	TRBJ2-7	-	-	TGTGCCAGCAGCGAGAAGGGAGCGGACGAGCAGTACTTC	CASSEKGADEQYF
TRBV7-9	TRBJ2-1	-	-	TGTGCCAGCAGTCCCCCGGGGTTTGTCGGGTTAAAGTACAATGAGCAGTTCTTC	CASSPPGFVGLKYNEQFF
TRBV9	TRBJ1-1	-	TRBD1	TGTGCCGGTAAGGGACAGGGGAGTCGGAAGAGCACTGAAGCTTTCTTT	CAGKGQGSRKSTEAFF
TRBV28	TRBJ1-5	-	TRBD1	TGTGCCAGCAGCATGACAGGGTGGGGTCAGCCCCAGCATTTT	CASSMTGWGQPQHF
TRBV27	TRBJ1-3	-	TRBD1	TGTGCCAGCAGTTTATCACCGACAGGGGCTAGTGGAAACACCATATATTTT	CASSLSPTGASGNTIYF
TRBV15	TRBJ2-3	once	TRBD2	TGTGCCACCAGCAGAGATTTTCCGGGACTAGCGGGGAGCACAGATACGCAGTATTTT	CATSRDFPGLAGSTDTQYF
TRBV28	TRBJ2-5	-	TRBD1	TGTGCCAGCAGGTCAACTGAGGGACAGCAAGAGACCCAGTACTTC	CASRSTEGQQETQYF
TRBV7-9	TRBJ1-3	-	TRBD1	TGTGCCAGCAGCGAGACAGACTACAGGGGCGGTGACACCATATATTTT	CASSETDYRGGDTIYF
TRBV11-2	TRBJ1-1	-	-	TGTGCCAGCAGCTCCCCCCGCGGGACGAACACTGAAGCTTTCTTT	CASSSPRGTNTEAFF
TRBV4-3	TRBJ2-7	once	-	TGCGCCAGCAGCCAAGATGAAAAGTATGCGCCTTACGAGCAGTACTTC	CASSQDEKYAPYEQYF
TRBV19	TRBJ2-6	-	-	TGTGCCAGTAGTATAGGGACCGGCGTACAGATTTCAGGGGCCAACGTCCTGACTTTC	CASSIGTGVQISGANVLTF
TRBV25-1	TRBJ2-7	-	-	TGTGCCAGCAGTGGGACAGCTTATGGGCAGTACTTC	CASSGTAYGQYF
TRBV28	TRBJ1-1	-	-	TGTGCCAGCAGTTGCTTTGACAGCGAGGGGAACACTGAAGCTTTCTTT	CASSCFDSEGNTEAFF
TRBV18	TRBJ2-4	once	-	TGTGCCAGCTCAAAGGAAACAACGGAGTACATTCAGTACTTC	CASSKETTEYIQYF